This T cell receptor (beta chain) is drawn from a study of memory CD4+ T cells and cytomegalovirus serostatus. Whole-study context: This sample comes from healthy Belgian adults, about 10 CMV seropositive, some 22 seronegative.

Notes on the study in general: Of under 200 reported CMV TCRbeta sequences, about 67 were found in memory CD4+ repertoires.

This CDR3 is built from 17 residues. The trim removed 2 bases at V and 3 bases at J, leaving 9 bases unmatched. Germline CDR1 is SEHNR and CDR2 is FQNEAQ (reference sequence). Single viable CD3+CD4+CD8-CD45RO+ cells were sorted as the memory CD4+ T cells. Total CD4+ T cells were enriched by CD4 positive selection. Regarding this clone: Its specificity is unknown.

How the authors handled the data: After removing out-of-frame reads, 2,204,828 distinct TCRbeta sequences remained. Profiled with immunoSEQ multiplex PCR; TCRdb holds only in-frame clones, not every one. V, J and clone size reflect that table, while D and trimming were determined from the DNA. Of tens of thousands of clones in the sample, 76% were seen once. The chain is built from TRBV7-9 and TRBJ1-4, with 7 positions matching TRBD1. This receptor was taken from an adult in good health and CMV-seropositive. Sample: memory CD4+ T cells from blood. The CDR3 loop reads CASSLRLEGAPNEKLFF. The CDR3 bases are TGTGCCAGCAGCTTACGATTAGAGGGGGCGCCTAATGAAAAACTGTTTTTT.